The clone carrying this T cell receptor beta chain has more than one count but fewer than ten. Its antigen remains unidentified. This sample stems from a study of CD8 T cells in ankylosing spondylitis. Study-wide findings and caveats: Matched ankylosing spondylitis synovial fluid reportedly contained a significantly enriched population of disease-linked clones. Earlier authors reported some of these motif variants in reactive arthritis synovial fluid and blood.

The germline V and J ends were trimmed by 3 bases and 4 bases, with 10 bases remaining between them. The CDR3 has 14 amino acids. The TCR beta libraries were generated through quantitative 5'-RACE incorporating molecular barcodes. MiXCR, run by TCRdb on the 5' RACE reads, gives a single entry per CDR3 protein. The sample includes about 130,000 distinct CDR3 sequences, roughly 15% of them seen just once. The TCR originated in a female donor with ankylosing spondylitis or in good health (not recorded which). Specimen: blood, either unsorted or a sorted T cell fraction (not recorded which). The chain is built from TRBV12-3 or TRBV12-4 and TRBJ1-5; TRBD1 might be the D (5 bases). The CDR3 is CASSFSGRNQPQHF. The CDR3 DNA sequence: TGTGCCAGCAGTTTTTCAGGGCGAAATCAGCCCCAGCATTTT.